These 27 T cell receptor beta chains were sequenced from one sample in a study of CD8 T cells in ankylosing spondylitis. From the 5' RACE reads, TCRdb called clonotypes with MiXCR, one entry per CDR3 protein. Of about 130,000 distinct CDR3 sequences in the sample, roughly an eighth were seen once. Sample: blood, either unsorted or a sorted T cell fraction (not recorded which). The receptors shown here come from a female donor with ankylosing spondylitis or in good health (not recorded which).

This rearrangement joins TRBV12-3 or TRBV12-4 to TRBJ1-2; D perhaps matches TRBD1 (5 bases). Trimming took 6 bases from V and 6 from J, leaving 14 bases between them. This CDR3 has 13 amino acids. In DNA, the CDR3 is TGTGCCAGCAGGGGGACGGTTATAAATGGCTACACCTTC. Protein product: CASRGTVINGYTF.

This clonotype was found many times. The chain links TRBV6-1 to TRBJ2-3, with 9 bases matching TRBD2. Trimming at V came to 8 bases and at J to 0 bases, leaving 15 bases not matched to a gene. Germline loops: CDR1 MNHNS, CDR2 SASEGT. This CDR3 spans 18 amino acids. The CDR3 DNA reads TGTGCCAGCGGTCTCACCTTTGCGGGAGGGGGGAGCACAGATACGCAGTATTTT. It codes for CASGLTFAGGGSTDTQYF.

This clonotype was seen a few times. This sequence joins TRBV3-1 and TRBJ2-3, with 13 bases identical to TRBD2. The junction had 3 bases not matched to a gene; V was cut back by 0 bases and J by 0 bases. This CDR3 contains 18 residues. The V gene's germline CDR1 is LGHDT and CDR2 YNNKEL (reference sequence). The CDR3 bases are TGTGCCAGCAGCCAAGAACTAGCGGGAGGGACTAGCACAGATACGCAGTATTTT. This encodes CASSQELAGGTSTDTQYF.

Ten or more counts support this clonotype. V usage is TRBV6-6 and J usage is TRBJ2-1; D remains ambiguous. The V gene's germline CDR1 is MNHNY and CDR2 SVGAGI (reference sequence). V lost 4 bases to trimming and J lost 3 bases, with 4 bases between them. This CDR3 is 12 amino acids long. The CDR3 loop reads CASSWDYNEQFF. The CDR3 nucleotides read TGTGCCAGCAGTTGGGACTACAATGAGCAGTTCTTC.

In its sample, this clonotype was seen many times. The chain links TRBV12-3 or TRBV12-4 to TRBJ2-2; D is perhaps TRBD1 (5 bases). CDR3 length: 14 residues. V was shortened by 6 bases and J by 1 base, with 9 bases between the two germline ends. The CDR3 spells CASSRDRNTGELFF. The CDR3 DNA reads as TGTGCCAGCAGCCGAGACAGGAACACCGGGGAGCTGTTTTTT.

Ten or more counts support this clonotype. The rearrangement joins TRBV20-1 to TRBJ2-1, with D perhaps TRBD2 (6 bases). The germline CDR1 and CDR2 sequences are DFQATT and SNEGSKA (reference sequence). V was cut by 3 bases and J by 10 bases, with 13 bases left in between. This CDR3 has 12 residues. CDR3: CSASGGGGEQFF. CDR3 sequence (DNA): TGCAGTGCTAGCGGGGGTGGCGGGGAGCAGTTCTTC.

This clonotype was counted a few times. This chain links TRBV28 with TRBJ2-2; D might be TRBD1 or TRBD2, each matching 6 bases. The germline V and J ends were trimmed by 3 bases and 7 bases, with 18 bases remaining between them. Looked up from germline, CDR1 is MDHEN and CDR2 is SYDVKM. The CDR3 consists of 16 residues. Here the CDR3 reads CASSLVGGLGNGELFF. CDR3 nucleotide sequence: TGTGCCAGCAGTTTGGTGGGGGGCCTAGGGAACGGGGAGCTGTTTTTT.

The chain uses TRBV12-3 or TRBV12-4 and TRBJ2-7, with 8 bases fitting TRBD1. This CDR3 is built from 14 residues. The ends lost 3 bases at V and 6 bases at J; junction bases unmatched: 7. The CDR3 here is CASSFLGQGREQYF. DNA of the CDR3: TGTGCCAGCAGTTTCCTAGGACAGGGACGCGAGCAGTACTTC.

The rearrangement joins TRBV7-3 to TRBJ1-1, with 7 bases that match TRBD1. This CDR3 is built from 14 residues. J gave up 4 bases and V 2 bases, and 4 bases lay outside the gene matches. Germline V gene data show CDR1 as SGHTA and CDR2 as FQGTGA. CDR3 residues: CASSLQQGSTEAFF. The CDR3 DNA reads TGTGCCAGCAGCTTACAACAGGGGTCCACTGAAGCTTTCTTT.

In this sample, this clonotype turned up many times. The chain couples TRBV10-3 to TRBJ2-1; TRBD2 matches at 11 bases. This CDR3 is 14 amino acids long. Germline V lookup: CDR1 ENHRY, CDR2 SYGVKD. The V gene end was trimmed by 6 bases and the J gene end by 4 bases; junction bases not matched to a gene: 2. This CDR3 is CAISGTSGYNEQFF. CDR3 coding DNA: TGTGCCATCAGCGGGACTAGCGGTTACAATGAGCAGTTCTTC.

This clonotype was recorded many times. V is TRBV7-9 and J is TRBJ2-1; unclear D gene. CDR3 size: 13 residues. Trimming took 0 bases from V and 10 from J, leaving 10 bases between them. Germline lookup yields CDR1 SEHNR and CDR2 FQNEAQ (reference sequence). CDR3 sequence: CASSLAPRLEQFF. The DNA for the CDR3 is TGTGCCAGCAGCTTAGCGCCCCGGTTAGAGCAGTTCTTC. Supplemented by reference TRBV7-9 and TRBJ2-1, the full variable domain reads DTGVSQNPRHKITKRGQNVTFRCDPISEHNRLYWYRQTLGQGPEFLTYFQNEAQLEKSRLLSDRFSAERPKGSFSTLEIQRTEQGDSAMYLCASSLAPRLEQFFGPGTRLTVL.

A few counts support this clonotype. The chain has TRBV7-9 and TRBJ2-3; D unclear. Germline CDR1 is SEHNR and CDR2 is FQNEAQ (reference sequence). The CDR3 runs to 11 residues. V was cut by 7 bases and J by 7 bases, with 9 bases left in between. Here the CDR3 reads CASTDENTQYF. The CDR3 DNA is TGTGCCAGCACCGATGAGAATACGCAGTATTTT.

In its sample, this clonotype was seen a few times. This chain joins TRBV7-9 and TRBJ2-4; D is unresolved. The V gene's germline CDR1 is SEHNR and CDR2 FQNEAQ (reference sequence). The CDR3 contains 16 residues. V was clipped by 5 bases and J by 0 bases, with 14 bases between them. In DNA, the CDR3 is TGTGCCAGCAGCGCCGCATATGAAGGAGCCAAAAACATTCAGTACTTC. This codes for CASSAAYEGAKNIQYF.

This clonotype came up many times. This chain uses TRBV20-1 with TRBJ2-3, with a possible D match to TRBD2 (5 bases). Germline CDR1 and CDR2: DFQATT and SNEGSKA (reference sequence). The CDR3 has 14 residues. Trimming took off 8 bases at V and 6 bases at J, with 21 bases between the two ends. The CDR3 sequence: CSPSGPGNVDTQYF. The DNA of the CDR3 is TGCAGTCCTTCCGGGCCCGGGAATGTCGATACGCAGTATTTT.

This chain links TRBV6-1 with TRBJ1-2, with TRBD1 matching over 7 bases. V lost 7 bases and J lost 4; bases outside the gene matches: 12. From germline, CDR1 is MNHNS and CDR2 SASEGT. The CDR3 runs to 15 residues. The CDR3 DNA reads as TGTGCCAGCACCAGGGGGGTTAAGGATGGCTATGGCTACACCTTC. Translated, it gives CASTRGVKDGYGYTF.

This clonotype was seen more than once but under ten times. V gene TRBV7-3 combines with J gene TRBJ2-1; D is unclear. The germline V and J ends were trimmed by 6 bases and 7 bases, with 13 bases remaining between them. Germline loops: CDR1 SGHTA, CDR2 FQGTGA. There are 13 residues in the CDR3. The DNA for the CDR3 is TGTGCCAGCAGACCTTACTCGGGTAATGAGCAGTTCTTC. Translating gives CASRPYSGNEQFF.

The table lists this clonotype with many counts. This chain links TRBV27 with TRBJ2-7; TRBD2 matches at 8 bases. V gave up 1 base and J gave up 2 bases; unmatched junction bases: 4. The CDR3 loop spans 15 amino acids. Germline values: CDR1 MNHEY, CDR2 SMNVEV (reference sequence). In DNA form, the CDR3 reads TGTGCCAGCAGTTTATTTCTAGCGGGCACCTACGAGCAGTACTTC. This encodes CASSLFLAGTYEQYF.

This rearrangement joins TRBV7-2 to TRBJ2-1; D might be TRBD1 or TRBD2, each matching 5 bases. CDR1 and CDR2 (germline): SGHTA, FQGNSA. Trimming removed 0 bases at V and 4 bases at J, with 10 bases between. The CDR3 sequence is 15 residues long. Here the CDR3 DNA reads TGTGCCAGCAGCTTAGCCGGGGCCCCTTACAATGAGCAGTTCTTC. This codes for CASSLAGAPYNEQFF. Full variable domain (remainder filled in from reference TRBV7-2 and TRBJ2-1): GAGVSQSPSNKVTEKGKDVELRCDPISGHTALYWYRQSLGQGLEFLIYFQGNSAPDKSGLPSDRFSAERTGGSVSTLTIQRTQQEDSAVYLCASSLAGAPYNEQFFGPGTRLTVL.

This clonotype was seen repeatedly, ten times or more. The CDR3 here is CSAITGDGQETQYF. The CDR3 region has the DNA TGCAGTGCTATCACTGGGGACGGTCAAGAGACCCAGTACTTC. The rearrangement links TRBV20-1 to TRBJ2-5; tentatively, D is TRBD1 or TRBD2 (5 bases each). This CDR3 region has 14 residues. Germline values: CDR1 DFQATT, CDR2 SNEGSKA (reference sequence). The ends were cut back, 4 bases at V and 2 bases at J, with 14 bases in the middle.

The chain uses TRBV29-1 and TRBJ1-4, with D possibly TRBD1 on 5 matching bases. The CDR3 spans 13 residues. Germline V gene lookup returns CDR1 SQVTM and CDR2 ANQGSEA. Deletions cut 3 bases from V and 8 bases from J, with 13 bases between. CDR3 DNA sequence: TGCAGCGTTGACGGCCAGGGTGGAGAAAAACTGTTTTTT. This gives the protein CSVDGQGGEKLFF.

The chain recombines TRBV11-2 with TRBJ2-1; 8 nucleotides agree with TRBD2. Germline V gene sequence: CDR1 SGHAT, CDR2 FQNNGV. CDR3 size: 16 residues. Germline trimming cut 3 bases from V and 6 bases from J; bases unmatched to any gene: 10. The CDR3 loop is CASSFLQGGGINEQFF. CDR3 coding DNA: TGTGCCAGCAGCTTTTTACAGGGCGGGGGGATCAATGAGCAGTTCTTC. Supplemented by reference TRBV11-2 and TRBJ2-1, the full variable domain reads EAGVAQSPRYKIIEKRQSVAFWCNPISGHATLYWYQQILGQGPKLLIQFQNNGVVDDSQLPKDRFSAERLKGVDSTLKIQPAKLEDSAVYLCASSFLQGGGINEQFFGPGTRLTVL.

The chain has TRBV18 and TRBJ2-7; maybe TRBD1 (6 bases). There are 13 residues in the CDR3. Germline V gene sequence: CDR1 KGHSH, CDR2 LQKENI. Trimming removed 2 bases at V and 3 bases at J, with 8 bases between. CDR3 DNA: TGTGCCAGCTCACCAAGACAGGACTACGAGCAGTACTTC. Translation gives CASSPRQDYEQYF.

This clonotype was detected only a few times. This rearrangement joins TRBV7-8 to TRBJ2-1; TRBD1 aligns across 7 bases. The CDR3 consists of 15 residues. Looked up from germline, CDR1 is SGHVS and CDR2 is FQNEAQ. With 6 bases clipped from V and 6 bases from J, the junction kept 11 bases outside the gene matches. The CDR3 sequence: CASRSLWGTANEQFF. The CDR3 DNA reads as TGTGCCAGCAGATCCCTCTGGGGGACAGCCAATGAGCAGTTCTTC.

The chain recombines TRBV18 with TRBJ1-6; D remains unclear. This CDR3 has 15 amino acids. V was pared by 0 bases and J by 5 bases, with 8 bases between. Germline V lookup: CDR1 KGHSH, CDR2 LQKENI. The DNA for the CDR3 is TGTGCCAGCTCACCACCAGGGAATCATAATTCACCCCTCCACTTT. Residues: CASSPPGNHNSPLHF.

This clonotype was counted a few times. The chain joins TRBV5-5 to TRBJ1-1, with a weak D call TRBD1 (6 bases). Germline lookup yields CDR1 SGHKS and CDR2 YYEKEE (reference sequence). The V end was cut by 3 bases, the J end by 4 bases, with 16 bases between. The CDR3 loop spans 15 amino acids. The CDR3 sequence: CASSSFRVRGTEAFF. Here the CDR3 DNA reads TGTGCCAGCAGCTCATTCAGGGTCAGGGGCACTGAAGCTTTCTTT.

This rearrangement joins TRBV11-2 to TRBJ1-2, with TRBD1 matching 8 bases. Germline V gene data show CDR1 as SGHAT and CDR2 as FQNNGV. The CDR3 consists of 16 residues. The junction had 8 bases not matched to a gene; V was cut back by 0 bases and J by 5 bases. The CDR3, as DNA: TGTGCCAGCAGCTTAGATCCGGACAGGGTTGTGTATGGCTACACCTTC. Translating gives CASSLDPDRVVYGYTF.

This clonotype has more than one count but fewer than ten. The chain joins TRBV7-9 to TRBJ2-7; D unclear. The CDR3 runs 12 residues. Germline CDR1 reads SEHNR; CDR2 reads FQNEAQ (reference sequence). Trimming left V 1 base short and J 7 bases short, with 8 bases between. The CDR3 spells CASSLDRWEQYF. In DNA form, the CDR3 reads TGTGCCAGCAGCTTAGACAGATGGGAGCAGTACTTC.